This T cell receptor beta chain was retrieved from a study of CD8 T cells in ankylosing spondylitis. Study-wide results and limits: CD8+ disease-linked clones were present at relatively low frequencies in blood. Past studies reported some motif variants in reactive arthritis synovial fluid and blood. A TCR beta motif of fewer than 10 highly homologous variants seemed to mark ankylosing spondylitis blood.

This clonotype was seen a few times. Its specificity is not known. TCRdb reprocessed the 5' RACE reads via MiXCR and lists one record per CDR3 protein. The sample lists around 130,000 distinct CDR3 sequences, 17% seen once, with around a third in the top ten. Germline CDR1 is MNHEY and CDR2 is SVGEGT. Trimming left V 5 bases short and J 9 bases short, with 14 bases between. CDR3 length: 13 residues. Sequencing used blood, either unsorted or a sorted T cell fraction (not recorded which). The source of this sequence is a male donor with ankylosing spondylitis. The J gene is TRBJ2-1, the V gene TRBV6-2 or TRBV6-3; either TRBD1 or TRBD2 may supply D (5 bases each). The CDR3 DNA is TGTGCCAGCAGTCGCCTCGGGGCAGGTGAGCAGTTCTTC. This encodes CASSRLGAGEQFF.